The clone carrying this T cell receptor (beta chain) was seen a handful of times. Its specificity is unknown. This record belongs to a study of beta chain features in type 1 diabetes. Trimming pared 5 bases from V and 0 bases from J, leaving 11 bases between. CDR1 is SQVTM and CDR2 is ANQGSEA in the germline V gene. This CDR3 region has 14 residues. Regarding the study as a whole: Shortening of TCRB CDR3s, moderate but significant, appeared in all four CD4+ subsets of Type 1 diabetes patients.

Expressed TCRB transcripts were sequenced because the entire RNA isolate underwent reverse transcription. TCRdb's table, derived via immunoSEQ multiplex PCR, lists solely in-frame clones and lacks some. In the table there are more than 250,000 clones, around 20% of which are singletons. J is TRBJ1-3 and V is TRBV29-1; tentatively, D is TRBD1 (5 bases). This clonotype was obtained from a woman between 40 and 50 years old with type 1 diabetes. The sample consisted of naive CD4+ T cells from blood. The chain's CDR3 is CSVIGANSGNTIYF. The DNA of the CDR3 is TGCAGCGTTATAGGGGCGAACTCTGGAAACACCATATATTTT.